This T cell receptor (beta chain) was observed in a study of blood T cell repertoires in COVID-19. Study-level information: Nucleic acid was either cDNA or gDNA, and it came from T cells, B-cell-depleted T cells, or PBMCs.

Trimming left V 1 base short and J 4 bases short, with 10 bases between. This CDR3 has 14 amino acids. From germline, CDR1 is SGHTA and CDR2 FQGNSA. Measured with immunoSEQ multiplex PCR; TCRdb has only the in-frame clones, and not every one. The table shows 35,000 to 55,000 clones, with 88% occurring only once. Material for sequencing was peripheral blood. The source is a human donor in a cohort sampled during active COVID-19. The chain has TRBV7-2 and TRBJ1-2, with D possibly matching TRBD1 (5 bases). The CDR3 spells CASSLDQGAYGYTF. In DNA form, the CDR3 reads TGTGCCAGCAGCTTAGACCAGGGTGCCTATGGCTACACCTTC.